These 7 T cell receptor beta chains came from one sample sequenced in a study of cytomegalovirus exposure and HLA in healthy donors. The PCR contained 60 Vbeta and 13 Jbeta primers. Sequenced by immunoSEQ multiplex PCR; TCRdb stores in-frame clones only, minus some. The sample data list approximately 37,000 clones. The material sequenced was PBMCs. The receptor source for this set is a human donor in good health.

The genes are TRBV9 and TRBJ2-1; 10 nucleotides agree with TRBD1. Per germline, CDR1 SGDLS and CDR2 YYNGEE. The CDR3 runs to 16 residues. The V segment lost 4 bases and the J segment 9 bases; nucleotides outside the gene matches: 13. The CDR3 nucleotides are TGTGCCAGCAGCATTAGCGGGACAGGGGCAAGGGGTGAGCAGTTCTTC. Its protein is CASSISGTGARGEQFF.

The chain joins TRBV5-1 to TRBJ1-4; TRBD1 matches at 7 bases. Germline V gene sequence: CDR1 SGHRS, CDR2 YFSETQ. This CDR3 region has 14 residues. J lost 6 bases, V lost 2 bases, and 4 bases had no gene match. The CDR3 loop is CASSFRGGDEKLFF. In DNA form, the CDR3 reads TGCGCCAGCAGCTTTCGAGGGGGCGATGAAAAACTGTTTTTT.

This sequence joins TRBV7-2 and TRBJ1-5, with D tentatively TRBD1 (6 bases). The CDR3 loop spans 16 amino acids. The V gene's germline CDR1 is SGHTA and CDR2 FQGNSA. The V gene lost 5 bases and the J gene lost 4 bases, with 18 bases spanning the gap. The CDR3 here is CASSPTRRGGNQPQHF. CDR3 DNA: TGTGCCAGCAGCCCCACCCGCAGGGGTGGGAATCAGCCCCAGCATTTT.

The V call is TRBV18, the J call TRBJ1-5, with TRBD1 matching 7 bases. The CDR3 is made up of 12 amino acids. The germline gives CDR1 KGHSH, CDR2 LQKENI. V trimming: 4 bases; J trimming: 7 bases; junction bases outside the gene matches: 1. DNA for the CDR3: TGTGCCAGCTCACGACAGGGCCAGCCCCAGCATTTT. Translated, it gives CASSRQGQPQHF.

The chain carries TRBV19 and TRBJ2-1, with D possibly being TRBD1 (5 bases). Germline values: CDR1 LNHDA, CDR2 SQIVND (reference sequence). Trimming stripped 7 bases from V and 1 base from J, with 5 bases between. The CDR3 is 12 residues long. The CDR3 reads CASKGSYNEQFF. The DNA of the CDR3 is TGTGCCAGTAAGGGGTCCTACAATGAGCAGTTCTTC.

The gene calls are TRBV7-3 and TRBJ1-1; perhaps TRBD1 as D (5 bases). The CDR3 covers 13 residues. The ends were cut back, 2 bases at V and 1 base at J, with 5 bases in the middle. The germline gives CDR1 SGHTA, CDR2 FQGTGA. CDR3 protein: CASSLQGNTEAFF. The CDR3 bases are TGTGCCAGCAGCTTACAGGGGAACACTGAAGCTTTCTTT.

This clone is labeled medium-sized (0.01 to 0.1%) based on frequency. At the DNA level, this CDR3 is encoded by other sequences in the same sample as well. The chain links TRBV7-3 to TRBJ1-1; no clear D. Trimming removed 4 bases at V and 5 bases at J, with 11 bases between. Germline assignment: CDR1 SGHTA and CDR2 FQGTGA. CDR3 length: 13 amino acids. CDR3 loop: CASSSQTGTEAFF. The CDR3 coding sequence is TGTGCCAGCAGCTCTCAGACGGGGACTGAAGCTTTCTTT. Variable domain in full (rest from reference TRBV7-3 and TRBJ1-1): GAGVSQTPSNKVTEKGKYVELRCDPISGHTALYWYRQSLGQGPEFLIYFQGTGAADDSGLPNDRFFAVRPEGSVSTLKIQRTERGDSAVYLCASSSQTGTEAFFGQGTRLTVV.